This is a list of T cell receptor beta chains from one sample in a study of early T cells in non-severe SARS-CoV-2 infection. TCRdb processed the 5' RACE reads anew with MiXCR; each CDR3 protein has one entry. The repertoire has roughly 28,000 distinct CDR3 sequences, under 6.5% of them found once; the top ten carry 5% to 5.5%. Input material: whole blood. These receptors were collected from an adult who was a healthcare worker with PCR-confirmed SARS-CoV-2 infection or an uninfected control (not recorded which). Each CDR3 is given with its conserved first and last residue. Each record gives: clone size, J gene, V gene, D gene, CDR3 DNA, CDR3 protein. A D gene is named only where the DNA matches it firmly. Expanded clones are given a class, and other clones once, few, many or no size at all.

- | TRBJ2-2 | TRBV2 | - | TGTGCCAGCAGTGTCTCAGGAATCACCGGGGAGCTGTTTTTT | CASSVSGITGELFF
many | TRBJ2-3 | TRBV18 | - | TGTGCCAGCTCACCACCGAGGGGCGTCCCGGAGCGGGATACGCAGTATTTT | CASSPPRGVPERDTQYF
many | TRBJ2-2 | TRBV3-1 | - | TGTGCCAGCAGCCCTGGGACGGACACCGGGGAGCTGTTTTTT | CASSPGTDTGELFF
few | TRBJ2-3 | TRBV24-1 | - | TGTGCCACCAGTGATTGGGATCTGGGGGCAGATACGCAGTATTTT | CATSDWDLGADTQYF
- | TRBJ1-1 | TRBV9 | - | TGTGCCAGCAGCGTAGGGAGGGAACGGAAGTTGAACACTGAAGCTTTCTTT | CASSVGRERKLNTEAFF
few | TRBJ1-5 | TRBV5-5 | TRBD1 | TGTGCCAGCAGCTTGTCTGGGACAGGGAATCAGCCCCAGCATTTT | CASSLSGTGNQPQHF
many | TRBJ2-3 | TRBV9 | - | TGTGCCAGCAGCCCCAGACAGGACCTCCCCACAGATACGCAGTATTTT | CASSPRQDLPTDTQYF
- | TRBJ2-3 | TRBV6-5 | TRBD2 | TGTGCCAGCAGTTACGGGCCGGGACTAGCGGTCACAGATACGCAGTATTTT | CASSYGPGLAVTDTQYF
many | TRBJ2-7 | TRBV7-8 | TRBD2 | TGTGCCAGCAGGTTCCGACTAGCGGGAGATGGCGAGCAGTACTTC | CASRFRLAGDGEQYF
few | TRBJ2-1 | TRBV7-7 | - | TGTGCTAGCAGCTTAGGGGGTCAGGGCTACAATGAGCAGTTCTTC | CASSLGGQGYNEQFF
many | TRBJ2-5 | TRBV11-1 | TRBD2 | TGTGCCAGCAGCACCGGACTAGAGGTGGACGCGGAGACCCAGTACTTC | CASSTGLEVDAETQYF
many | TRBJ1-5 | TRBV5-1 | TRBD1 | TGCGCCAGCAGCTCGGGGACAGGGGGAATTCAGCCCCAGCATTTT | CASSSGTGGIQPQHF
many | TRBJ1-1 | TRBV6-5 | TRBD1 | TGTGCCACCTACCTCAGCGGTCAGGGGGGGGATAGCACTGAAGCTTTCTTT | CATYLSGQGGDSTEAFF
many | TRBJ2-7 | TRBV12-3/TRBV12-4 | TRBD1 | TGTGCCAGCAGTTTATCTGTTGGGGGACAGGGGGCCTACGAGCAGTACTTC | CASSLSVGGQGAYEQYF
- | TRBJ2-6 | TRBV18 | - | TGTGCCAGCTCATCCCGGTCCTCTGGGGCCAACGTCCTGACTTTC | CASSSRSSGANVLTF
many | TRBJ2-7 | TRBV3-1 | TRBD1 | TGTGCCAGCAGCCCCGACCCGGGACAGGGACGAAACGAGCAGTACTTC | CASSPDPGQGRNEQYF
many | TRBJ2-3 | TRBV6-6 | TRBD1 | TGTGCCAGCAGTTACTTCTCGACCGACAGGGGGGAGGATACGCAGTATTTT | CASSYFSTDRGEDTQYF
many | TRBJ1-5 | TRBV20-1 | TRBD1 | TGCAGTGCTGCAGGGGGCTCCGTTCAGCCCCAGCATTTT | CSAAGGSVQPQHF
many | TRBJ2-1 | TRBV29-1 | - | TGCAGCGTACTTAGAGGGAATGGGTTAAACAATGAGCAGTTCTTC | CSVLRGNGLNNEQFF
many | TRBJ2-1 | TRBV29-1 | TRBD2 | TGCAGCGTAAGCGGGAGCACTGGAAATGAGCAGTTCTTC | CSVSGSTGNEQFF
few | TRBJ2-7 | TRBV7-9 | - | TGTGCCAGCAGCTTAGCAGGGATTTACGAGCAGTACTTC | CASSLAGIYEQYF
many | TRBJ1-4 | TRBV3-1 | - | TGTGCCAGCAGCCAAATCTTCGGGGCAACTAATGAAAAACTGTTTTTT | CASSQIFGATNEKLFF
many | TRBJ2-1 | TRBV19 | TRBD2 | TGTGCCAGTAGTATGGGGACTAGCGGGAGCCGTGAGCAGTTCTTC | CASSMGTSGSREQFF
many | TRBJ2-7 | TRBV24-1 | - | TGTGCCACCAGTAGAGTCGGAACCTACGAGCAGTACTTC | CATSRVGTYEQYF
many | TRBJ2-1 | TRBV20-1 | - | TGCAGTGCCCAGTCGGGGGAGACCTCCTACAATGAGCAGTTCTTC | CSAQSGETSYNEQFF
- | TRBJ1-1 | TRBV5-1 | - | TGCGCCAGCAGCCCAAGGGGGATGACGAACACTGAAGCTTTCTTT | CASSPRGMTNTEAFF
many | TRBJ2-5 | TRBV20-1 | - | TGCAGTGCGTATATGGAGACCCAGTACTTC | CSAYMETQYF
few | TRBJ2-7 | TRBV4-3 | TRBD1 | TGCGCCAGCAGCCAAGGTCTTGGGACAGGGGTGTACGAGCAGTACTTC | CASSQGLGTGVYEQYF
many | TRBJ2-1 | TRBV3-1 | TRBD2 | TGTGCCAGCAGCCAAGACCCACTAGCGGGGACCTACAATGAGCAGTTCTTC | CASSQDPLAGTYNEQFF
many | TRBJ2-7 | TRBV6-5 | - | TGTGCCAGCAGTACAGGATTATACGAGCAGTACTTC | CASSTGLYEQYF
many | TRBJ2-6 | TRBV4-3 | - | TGCGCCAGCAGCCAAGAAGGCGGAACGTCTGGGGCCAACGTCCTGACTTTC | CASSQEGGTSGANVLTF
many | TRBJ2-5 | TRBV2 | - | TGTGCCAGCAGTGAATCCCAGGAGACCCAGTACTTC | CASSESQETQYF
many | TRBJ2-7 | TRBV20-1 | TRBD2 | TGCAGTGCCCGCCCCCGACTAGCGGGAGTCTTCTACGAGCAGTACTTC | CSARPRLAGVFYEQYF